This T cell receptor (beta chain) was profiled in a study of T cell responses to AZD1222 COVID-19 vaccine. In the study overall: Timing groups of about 4 and about 12 weeks for second doses were pooled. Study-wide points: Baseline seropositives among AZD1222 recipients totaled only five or six. Nearly half of spike-specific TCRs reportedly go after variant regions that carry no mutations. Clonal diversity may have been underestimated, and the donors were mostly white British, with more females than males.

TCRdb's table, derived via immunoSEQ multiplex PCR, lists solely in-frame clones and lacks some. The sample contains about 180,000 clones, about nine tenths of which appear only once. The CDR3 runs 13 residues. Germline V gene data show CDR1 as MNHEY and CDR2 as SVGAGI. V lost 6 bases and J 0 bases, leaving 5 bases between the germline ends. Details on this clone: Antigen: not known.

The sample here was peripheral blood, taken on day 0 of AZD1222 vaccination. V is TRBV6-5 and J is TRBJ2-2; maybe TRBD2 (5 bases). This clonotype was obtained from an adult in good health. Here the CDR3 reads CASRLANTGELFF. CDR3 bases: TGTGCCAGCAGACTAGCGAACACCGGGGAGCTGTTTTTT.